This TCR beta chain was sequenced in a study of blood T cells in healthy people across ages. The germline V gene has CDR1 SQVTM and CDR2 ANQGSEA. The CDR3 is 14 amino acids. V gave up 4 bases and J gave up 1 base, with 14 bases separating them. The use of a sample-barcoded 5' primer and a J-beta primer mix characterized a second PCR of about 7 to 12 cycles. The template-switch adaptor was a 5' adaptor with 12 random nucleotides. It tagged each cDNA molecule. TCRdb processed the 5' RACE reads anew with MiXCR; each CDR3 protein has one entry. The sample lists approximately 800,000 distinct CDR3 sequences, roughly 50% occurring once. Study outcomes and limitations: Unsorted PBMCs prevented conclusive naive versus antigen-experienced comparison. Per-million-T-cell TCR beta diversity fell roughly linearly with age.

The sample holds a few counts of this clonotype. The antigen is unknown. The material sequenced was blood. The receptor comes from a man aged 25 to 40 in good health. The genes are TRBV29-1 and TRBJ2-7; D possibly corresponds to TRBD1 (6 bases). CDR3 bases: TGCAGCGTTGGTAAAACAGGGTCTTCCTACGAGCAGTACTTC. Amino acid sequence: CSVGKTGSSYEQYF.